This TCR beta chain was captured in a study of blood T cells in healthy people across ages. Caucasian, healthy and from Russia, the donors were aged between about 6 and 100. Isolation per sample recovered at least 6 million PBMCs. Primers used in a second PCR of roughly 6 to 11 cycles were a sample-barcoded 5' primer and a J-beta primer mix. MiXCR, applied by TCRdb to the 5' RACE reads, yields one record per CDR3 protein. Of hundreds of thousands of distinct CDR3 sequences detected, roughly 60% appear once; the ten largest clones hold approximately 21%. The TCR originated in a young man in good health. The sequencing sample was made of blood.

The CDR3 spells CASSRGEDFKQYF. The CDR3 nucleotides read TGTGCCAGCAGCCGAGGGGAGGATTTTAAGCAGTACTTC. J is TRBJ2-5 and V is TRBV7-9; D may be TRBD2 (6 bases). Germline CDR1 and CDR2: SEHNR and FQNEAQ (reference sequence). The ends were cut back, 5 bases at V and 11 bases at J, with 18 bases in the middle. This CDR3 comprises 13 residues.